The present T cell receptor beta chain was sequenced within a study of technical replicates of blood from a few donors. The data were produced by immunoSEQ multiplex PCR, yet TCRdb's version contains in-frame clones alone and is incomplete. The table lists 79,000 or so clones, roughly 90% of them singletons. Trimming pared 5 bases from V and 4 bases from J, leaving 15 bases between. Germline lookup yields CDR1 SGHAT and CDR2 FQNNGV. CDR3 length: 14 amino acids. Input material: T cells isolated from PBMCs. The chain links TRBV11-2 to TRBJ2-7; weak D call: TRBD1 (5 bases). The clonotype originates from a human donor in good health. The CDR3 here is CASSPVYRTYEQYF. CDR3 DNA: TGTGCCAGCAGCCCCGTTTATAGGACATACGAGCAGTACTTC.